Shown below are 24 T cell receptor beta chains from a single sample sequenced in a study of T cells after somatic rescue of genetic block. Using immunoSEQ multiplex PCR, the repertoire was profiled, and TCRdb retains in-frame clones only, with some absent. The table has some 90,000 clones, 90% seen once. Input material: peripheral blood mononuclear cells (PBMCs). These receptors all stem from a woman under 30.

The chain combines TRBV5-1 with TRBJ1-1, with 9 bases aligning to TRBD1. V shed 3 bases, J shed 4 bases, and the junction held 4 bases outside the gene matches. Germline V gene lookup returns CDR1 SGHRS and CDR2 YFSETQ. There are 14 residues in the CDR3. The CDR3 reads CASSWRQGGTEAFF. CDR3 in DNA: TGCGCCAGCAGCTGGAGACAGGGGGGCACTGAAGCTTTCTTT.

J is TRBJ1-1 and V is TRBV5-8, with 8 bases matching TRBD1. From germline, CDR1 is SGHTS and CDR2 YDEGEE. The CDR3 consists of 16 residues. J lost 5 bases, V lost 3 bases, and 12 bases had no gene match. In nucleotides, the CDR3 is TGTGCCAGCAGCTCCTTGCAGGGGGCGGTTTGGACTGAAGCTTTCTTT. Translated, it gives CASSSLQGAVWTEAFF.

The V call is TRBV9, the J call TRBJ2-3; the D is unclear. Germline V gene lookup returns CDR1 SGDLS and CDR2 YYNGEE. V was shortened by 3 bases and J by 9 bases, with 14 bases between the two germline ends. There are 13 residues in the CDR3. CDR3 coding DNA: TGTGCCAGCAGCGAAGGCCTAGGACGGACGCAGTATTTT. Protein: CASSEGLGRTQYF.

The chain carries TRBV19 and TRBJ2-1; D is undetermined. V was pared by 4 bases and J by 6 bases, with 13 bases between. Germline lookup yields CDR1 LNHDA and CDR2 SQIVND (reference sequence). This CDR3 comprises 14 residues. CDR3 sequence: CASSTVRATNEQFF. CDR3 in DNA: TGTGCCAGTAGTACGGTCCGAGCCACCAATGAGCAGTTCTTC.

The rearrangement joins TRBV5-1 to TRBJ1-4; D is unclear. Germline lookup yields CDR1 SGHRS and CDR2 YFSETQ. The CDR3 runs to 14 residues. V lost 5 bases to trimming and J lost 5 bases, with 13 bases between them. The chain's CDR3 is CASSRSDTNEKLFF. CDR3 nucleotides: TGCGCCAGCAGTAGGTCGGATACAAATGAAAAACTGTTTTTT. Complete variable domain (other parts from reference TRBV5-1 and TRBJ1-4): KAGVTQTPRYLIKTRGQQVTLSCSPISGHRSVSWYQQTPGQGLQFLFEYFSETQRNKGNFPGRFSGRQFSNSRSEMNVSTLELGDSALYLCASSRSDTNEKLFFGSGTQLSVL.

The chain has TRBV19 and TRBJ2-7, with 10 bases lining up with TRBD1. The trim removed 9 bases at V and 3 bases at J, leaving 11 bases unmatched. CDR1 and CDR2 from the germline V gene are LNHDA and SQIVND (reference sequence). The CDR3 runs 15 residues. The CDR3 region is CASSIGTGARYEQYF. The CDR3 nucleotides are TGTGCCAGCTCGATTGGGACAGGGGCCCGCTACGAGCAGTACTTC.

The chain is built from TRBV7-9 and TRBJ1-5; tentatively, D is TRBD1 (5 bases). With 1 base removed from V and 12 bases from J, the gap between germline ends came to 16 bases. The germline V gene encodes CDR1 SEHNR and CDR2 FQNEAQ (reference sequence). This CDR3 is built from 14 residues. The CDR3 region is CASSLVGGGDHQHF. For the CDR3, the DNA is TGTGCCAGCAGCTTAGTCGGGGGAGGGGACCACCAGCATTTT.

V is TRBV5-1 and J is TRBJ2-1, with 8 bases that match TRBD2. This CDR3 contains 17 residues. Per the germline V gene, CDR1 is SGHRS and CDR2 is YFSETQ. V shed 4 bases and J 1 base; nucleotides not matched to a gene: 10. The DNA of the CDR3 is TGCGCCAGCAGCCCGGGGGGGGTTACGAGGTCCTACAATGAGCAGTTCTTC. As protein: CASSPGGVTRSYNEQFF.

This clone was seen a single time. The CDR3: CASSLGGSAEAFF. In nucleotides, the CDR3 is TGTGCCAGCAGCTTAGGGGGATCCGCTGAAGCTTTCTTT. This chain links TRBV11-3 with TRBJ1-1, with unresolved D. This CDR3 comprises 13 residues. The V and J ends lost 1 base and 6 bases respectively, with 9 bases between them. Germline-derived CDR1 and CDR2 are SGHNT and YENEEA.

This chain joins TRBV5-6 and TRBJ2-7; unclear D gene. The CDR3 covers 12 residues. CDR1 is SGHDT and CDR2 is YYEEEE in the germline V gene. V was pared by 4 bases and J by 4 bases, with 9 bases between. The CDR3 DNA is TGTGCCAGCAGCCTCGCAGAGTACGAGCAGTACTTC. Encoded protein: CASSLAEYEQYF.

This clone has a single count. The V and J genes are TRBV6-6 and TRBJ1-2, with D possibly TRBD1 on 5 matching bases. The germline V gene encodes CDR1 MNHNY and CDR2 SVGAGI (reference sequence). The length of the CDR3 is 16 residues. V gave up 0 bases and J gave up 5 bases, with 16 bases separating them. DNA of the CDR3: TGTGCCAGCAGTTACTCGACTTCTGGGGGGTCGTATGGCTACACCTTC. As protein: CASSYSTSGGSYGYTF.

V usage is TRBV28 and J usage is TRBJ1-2; TRBD1 is a possible D gene (6 bases). Trimming cost V 8 bases and J 5 bases, with 9 bases left between them. Germline V gene lookup returns CDR1 MDHEN and CDR2 SYDVKM. This CDR3 comprises 11 residues. The chain's CDR3 is CASGQRYGYTF. Here the CDR3 DNA reads TGTGCCAGCGGACAGAGGTATGGCTACACCTTC.

The J gene is TRBJ1-3, the V gene TRBV9; D unresolved. V lost 3 bases, J lost 4 bases, and 8 bases lay in between. The germline V gene has CDR1 SGDLS and CDR2 YYNGEE. There are 13 residues in the CDR3. CDR3 protein: CASSGGSGNTIYF. CDR3 DNA: TGTGCCAGCAGCGGGGGATCCGGAAACACCATATATTTT.

The rearrangement joins TRBV7-8 to TRBJ1-3; D ambiguous. Trimming left V 2 bases short and J 0 bases short, with 14 bases between. Germline V gene sequence: CDR1 SGHVS, CDR2 FQNEAQ. The CDR3 is made up of 17 amino acids. This CDR3 reads CASSLSLPSSSGNTIYF. In nucleotides, the CDR3 is TGTGCCAGCAGCTTATCGTTACCCAGTAGCTCTGGAAACACCATATATTTT. Based on the CDR3 plus reference TRBV7-8 and TRBJ1-3, the full variable domain is GAGVSQSPRYKVAKRGQDVALRCDPISGHVSLFWYQQALGQGPEFLTYFQNEAQLDKSGLPSDRFFAERPEGSVSTLKIQRTQQEDSAVYLCASSLSLPSSSGNTIYFGEGSWLTVV.

This clone came up once. The chain joins TRBV19 to TRBJ2-2; D is ambiguous. V lost 10 bases to trimming and J lost 7 bases, with 16 bases between them. There are 13 residues in the CDR3. Looked up from germline, CDR1 is LNHDA and CDR2 is SQIVND (reference sequence). The CDR3 here is CATERAADGELFF. As DNA, the CDR3 is TGTGCCACCGAAAGGGCGGCGGACGGGGAGCTGTTTTTT.

J is TRBJ1-5 and V is TRBV28; TRBD1 is a possible D gene (5 bases). Germline CDR1 MDHEN, CDR2 SYDVKM. This CDR3 is 15 amino acids long. V lost 7 bases to trimming and J lost 1 base, with 14 bases between them. The CDR3 coding sequence is TGTGCCAGCACCTCCCCCGGGGGGAGCAATCAGCCCCAGCATTTT. This translates into CASTSPGGSNQPQHF.

The J gene is TRBJ2-7, the V gene TRBV10-3; 7 positions agree with TRBD1. There are 14 residues in the CDR3. The germline V gene has CDR1 ENHRY and CDR2 SYGVKD. J lost 1 base, V lost 4 bases, and 4 bases had no gene match. The CDR3 protein is CAISVGTASYEQYF. The CDR3 nucleotides read TGTGCCATCAGTGTCGGGACAGCTTCCTACGAGCAGTACTTC.

This chain joins TRBV12-5 and TRBJ1-1, with D maybe TRBD1 (5 bases). This CDR3 region has 15 residues. CDR1 is LGHNT, CDR2 FRNRAP, per germline. With 6 bases removed from V and 3 bases from J, the gap between germline ends came to 17 bases. The CDR3 loop is CASGFGATSHTEAFF. CDR3 nucleotide sequence: TGTGCTAGTGGCTTCGGGGCAACCAGCCACACTGAAGCTTTCTTT.

The chain carries TRBV14 and TRBJ1-2; D is unresolved. V gave up 1 base and J gave up 8 bases, with 11 bases separating them. The CDR3 is 13 amino acids. Germline V gene sequence: CDR1 SGHDN, CDR2 FVKESK. CDR3 in DNA: TGTGCCAGCAGCCAAGTAATGGCGGGCGGCTACACCTTC. Translated, it gives CASSQVMAGGYTF.

The chain has TRBV27 and TRBJ2-5, with D tentatively TRBD1 (6 bases). Germline V CDR1 and CDR2: MNHEY, SMNVEV (reference sequence). The CDR3 runs to 12 residues. Trimming stripped 3 bases from V and 5 bases from J, with 7 bases between. CDR3 amino acids: CASSLTGETQYF. CDR3 bases: TGTGCCAGCAGTTTGACAGGCGAGACCCAGTACTTC.

This chain links TRBV7-2 with TRBJ1-2; possible D gene TRBD1, 5 bases. Trimming took off 5 bases at V and 7 bases at J, with 17 bases between the two ends. The CDR3 covers 14 residues. CDR1 is SGHTA and CDR2 is FQGNSA in the germline V gene. In DNA form, the CDR3 reads TGTGCCAGCAGCCCAGGGACGGGCCTCTCTGGCTACACCTTC. This gives the protein CASSPGTGLSGYTF.

The V gene is TRBV28, the J gene TRBJ2-4; D ambiguous. The CDR3 consists of 14 residues. Germline V gene sequence: CDR1 MDHEN, CDR2 SYDVKM. Trimming took 2 bases from V and 3 from J, leaving 8 bases between them. This CDR3 is CASSLGSIKNIQYF. CDR3 nucleotides: TGTGCCAGCAGTTTAGGCAGCATCAAAAACATTCAGTACTTC.

As concerns this clone: Different DNA sequences within this sample yield the same CDR3. The rearrangement joins TRBV5-6 to TRBJ2-3, with 8 bases that match TRBD2. Germline CDR1 SGHDT, CDR2 YYEEEE. Unmatched junction bases numbered 7, after V lost 4 bases and J lost 3 bases. CDR3 length: 15 residues. Here the CDR3 DNA reads TGTGCCAGCAGCCCCCGGGGGGGCCGGACAGATACGCAGTATTTT. This encodes CASSPRGGRTDTQYF. The whole variable domain, filled in from reference TRBV5-6 and TRBJ2-3, reads DAGVTQSPTHLIKTRGQQVTLRCSPKSGHDTVSWYQQALGQGPQFIFQYYEEEERQRGNFPDRFSGHQFPNYSSELNVNALLLGDSALYLCASSPRGGRTDTQYFGPGTRLTVL.

J is TRBJ1-2 and V is TRBV27, with D hard to call. The CDR3 totals 13 residues. Between the trimmed V and J ends, which lost 6 bases and 6 bases, there was a span of 14 bases. Germline V CDR1 and CDR2: MNHEY, SMNVEV (reference sequence). The CDR3 reads CASSPSQRNGYTF. DNA for the CDR3: TGTGCCAGCAGCCCCTCACAACGTAATGGCTACACCTTC.